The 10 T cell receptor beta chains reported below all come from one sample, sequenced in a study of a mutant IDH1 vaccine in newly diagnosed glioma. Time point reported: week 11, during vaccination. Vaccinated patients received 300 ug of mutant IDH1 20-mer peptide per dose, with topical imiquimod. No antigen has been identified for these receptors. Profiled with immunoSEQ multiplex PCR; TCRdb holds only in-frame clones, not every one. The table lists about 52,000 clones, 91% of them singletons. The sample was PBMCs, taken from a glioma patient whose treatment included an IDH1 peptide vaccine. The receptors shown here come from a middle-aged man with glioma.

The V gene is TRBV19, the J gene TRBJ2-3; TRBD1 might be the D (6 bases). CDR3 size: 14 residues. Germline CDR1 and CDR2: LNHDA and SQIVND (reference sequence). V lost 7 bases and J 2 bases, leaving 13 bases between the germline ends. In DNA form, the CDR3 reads TGTGCCAGTAAACAGGACAGAGACACAGATACGCAGTATTTT. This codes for CASKQDRDTDTQYF. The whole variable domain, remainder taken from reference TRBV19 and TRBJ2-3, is DGGITQSPKYLFRKEGQNVTLSCEQNLNHDAMYWYRQDPGQGLRLIYYSQIVNDFQKGDIAEGYSVSREKKESFPLTVTSAQKNPTAFYLCASKQDRDTDTQYFGPGTRLTVL.

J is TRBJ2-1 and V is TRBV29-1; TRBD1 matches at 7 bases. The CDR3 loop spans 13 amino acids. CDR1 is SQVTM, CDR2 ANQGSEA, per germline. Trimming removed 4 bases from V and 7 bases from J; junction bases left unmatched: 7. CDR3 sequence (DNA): TGCAGCGTTGCGGGGACAGTGGGGAATGAGCAGTTCTTC. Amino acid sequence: CSVAGTVGNEQFF.

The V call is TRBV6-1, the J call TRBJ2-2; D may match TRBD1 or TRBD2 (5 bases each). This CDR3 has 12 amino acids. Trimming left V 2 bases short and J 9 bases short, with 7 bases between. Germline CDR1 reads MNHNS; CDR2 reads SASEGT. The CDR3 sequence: CASSEWGRELFF. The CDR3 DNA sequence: TGTGCCAGCAGTGAATGGGGACGGGAGCTGTTTTTT.

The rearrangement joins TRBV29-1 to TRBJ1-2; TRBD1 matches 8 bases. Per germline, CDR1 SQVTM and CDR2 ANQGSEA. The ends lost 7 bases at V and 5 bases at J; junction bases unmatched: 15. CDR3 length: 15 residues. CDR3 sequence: CSATIRQGRSYGYTF. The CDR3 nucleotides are TGCAGCGCTACTATTCGACAGGGGCGGTCGTATGGCTACACCTTC.

The chain's CDR3 is CASSLYPTNEKLFF. In nucleotides, the CDR3 is TGTGCCAGCAGCTTATACCCGACTAATGAAAAACTGTTTTTT. This chain uses TRBV7-6 with TRBJ1-4; the D is unclear. Trimming removed 2 bases from V and 2 bases from J, with 6 bases in between. This CDR3 contains 14 residues. Germline V gene lookup returns CDR1 SGHVS and CDR2 FNYEAQ.

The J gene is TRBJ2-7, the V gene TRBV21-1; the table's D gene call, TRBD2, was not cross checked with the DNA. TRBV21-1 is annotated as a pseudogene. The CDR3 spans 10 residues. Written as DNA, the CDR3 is TGTGCCAGCAGCAGAGGGTTACGGTACTTC. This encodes CASSRGLRYF.

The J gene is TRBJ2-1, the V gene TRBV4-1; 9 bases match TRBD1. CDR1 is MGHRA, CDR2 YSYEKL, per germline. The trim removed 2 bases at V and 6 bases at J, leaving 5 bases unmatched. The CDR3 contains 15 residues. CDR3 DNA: TGCGCCAGCAGCCAAATGGGACAGGGAGGCAATGAGCAGTTCTTC. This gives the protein CASSQMGQGGNEQFF.

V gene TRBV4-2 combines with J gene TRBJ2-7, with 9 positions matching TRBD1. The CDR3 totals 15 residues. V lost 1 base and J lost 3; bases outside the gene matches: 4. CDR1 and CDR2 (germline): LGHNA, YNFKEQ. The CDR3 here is CASSQGGQGLYEQYF. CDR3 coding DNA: TGTGCCAGCAGCCAAGGCGGACAGGGGCTCTACGAGCAGTACTTC.

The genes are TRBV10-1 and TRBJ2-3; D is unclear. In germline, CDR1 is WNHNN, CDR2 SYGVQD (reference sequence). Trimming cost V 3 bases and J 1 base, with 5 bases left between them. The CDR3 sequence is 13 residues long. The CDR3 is CASSETGTDTQYF. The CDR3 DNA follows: TGCGCCAGCAGTGAAACAGGCACAGATACGCAGTATTTT.

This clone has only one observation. In DNA, the CDR3 is TGTGCCGGGGGCGCGGGCCCGGTCTCGGATACGCAGTATTTT. Its protein product is CAGGAGPVSDTQYF. The chain employs TRBV30 and TRBJ2-3, with D possibly being TRBD1 (6 bases). Germline V CDR1 and CDR2: GTSNPN, SVGIG (reference sequence). The CDR3 spans 14 residues. V was pared by 8 bases and J by 6 bases, with 21 bases between.